The 26 T cell receptor beta chains below come from one sample, sequenced in a study of shared clonotypes between healthy human individuals. Clones were sequenced by immunoSEQ multiplex PCR, and TCRdb holds only the in-frame ones, with some missing. This sample has 300,000 to 400,000 clones, with around 70% found just once. The specimen sequenced was memory CD4+ T cells sorted from blood. Described subset: CD45RA-negative fraction. Receptors originate from a man aged 25-40 years in good health.

The rearrangement joins TRBV10-3 to TRBJ2-5; D possibly uses TRBD1 or TRBD2 (5 bases each). Trimming took 0 bases from V and 6 from J, leaving 17 bases between them. The V gene's germline CDR1 is ENHRY and CDR2 SYGVKD. This CDR3 region has 16 residues. The CDR3 is CAISESKPSQGQTQYF. CDR3 coding DNA: TGTGCCATCAGTGAGTCAAAGCCTAGCCAGGGACAGACCCAGTACTTC.

This clone was observed a few times. The chain links TRBV5-8 to TRBJ2-3; D might be TRBD1 (6 bases). CDR1 SGHTS and CDR2 YDEGEE come from the germline V gene. CDR3 length equals 14 residues. V was cut by 7 bases and J by 4 bases, with 16 bases left in between. This CDR3 reads CASSPPGVADTQYF. In nucleotides, the CDR3 is TGTGCCAGCTCCCCCCCAGGGGTCGCAGATACGCAGTATTTT.

V usage is TRBV5-1 and J usage is TRBJ1-1; D unresolved. Trimming took off 0 bases at V and 8 bases at J, with 8 bases between the two ends. In germline, CDR1 is SGHRS, CDR2 YFSETQ. There are 12 residues in the CDR3. The CDR3 nucleotides read TGCGCCAGCAGCTTGGACTCACCAGAAGCTTTCTTT. This translates into CASSLDSPEAFF.

The V gene is TRBV11-3, the J gene TRBJ2-3; D gene unclear. Trimming cost V 0 bases and J 2 bases, with 3 bases left between them. The CDR3 covers 13 residues. Per the germline V gene, CDR1 is SGHNT and CDR2 is YENEEA. This CDR3 is CASSLDHTDTQYF. CDR3 bases: TGTGCCAGCAGCTTAGATCACACAGATACGCAGTATTTT.

This clone has at least ten counts. Other DNA sequences of this sample code for an identical CDR3. The V call is TRBV27, the J call TRBJ1-5; TRBD1 might be the D (5 bases). Germline V CDR1 and CDR2: MNHEY, SMNVEV (reference sequence). The CDR3 runs 13 residues. Trimming removed 0 bases from V and 12 bases from J, with 12 bases in between. CDR3 sequence (DNA): TGTGCCAGCAGTTTATCCTTCGGGACTAACCAGCATTTT. Amino acids: CASSLSFGTNQHF.

The V call is TRBV7-2, the J call TRBJ1-2; perhaps TRBD1 as D (6 bases). Between the trimmed V and J ends, which lost 1 base and 3 bases, there was a span of 9 bases. CDR1 is SGHTA and CDR2 is FQGNSA in the germline V gene. CDR3 length: 14 residues. CDR3 nucleotide sequence: TGTGCCAGCAGCTTAGGCCAGGGGCACTATGGCTACACCTTC. This codes for CASSLGQGHYGYTF.

The chain uses TRBV10-3 and TRBJ2-7; 9 bases agree with TRBD1. The CDR3 runs 16 residues. The germline gives CDR1 ENHRY, CDR2 SYGVKD. The V gene end was trimmed by 2 bases and the J gene end by 2 bases; junction bases not matched to a gene: 7. CDR3 sequence reads: CAISEPPGQGPYEQYF. As DNA, the CDR3 is TGTGCCATCAGTGAGCCCCCGGGACAGGGCCCCTACGAGCAGTACTTC.

This chain joins TRBV30 and TRBJ1-2; 7 bases align to TRBD1. From germline, CDR1 is GTSNPN and CDR2 SVGIG (reference sequence). V dropped 5 bases and J dropped 3; count of bases not matched to a gene: 9. CDR3 length equals 14 residues. The DNA for the CDR3 is TGTGCCTGGCGGCGGGACAGATCCTACTATGGCTACACCTTC. Translating it yields CAWRRDRSYYGYTF.

As DNA, the CDR3 is TGTGCCAGCAGTGCCATTACAGTTAACAATCAGCCCCAGCATTTT. Protein: CASSAITVNNQPQHF. V usage is TRBV6-1 and J usage is TRBJ1-5; unclear D gene. V was clipped by 4 bases and J by 3 bases, with 13 bases between them. Germline values: CDR1 MNHNS, CDR2 SASEGT. The CDR3 totals 15 residues.

The CDR3 nucleotides read TGCGCCAGCAGCTTGCTCGGGTCAGGGGTCCACGAGCAGTACTTC. This gives the protein CASSLLGSGVHEQYF. This chain links TRBV5-1 with TRBJ2-7, with D perhaps TRBD1 (6 bases). V gave up 1 base and J gave up 5 bases, with 16 bases separating them. Germline assignment: CDR1 SGHRS and CDR2 YFSETQ. The CDR3 loop spans 15 amino acids.

The gene calls are TRBV28 and TRBJ2-7; 10 bases align to TRBD2. Germline V lookup: CDR1 MDHEN, CDR2 SYDVKM. V shed 5 bases and J 7 bases; nucleotides not matched to a gene: 11. CDR3 length: 15 amino acids. Here the CDR3 DNA reads TGTGCCAGCAGTCCCCTATCAGCGGGAGGGGGAGAGCAGTACTTC. Translated: CASSPLSAGGGEQYF.

This chain links TRBV5-4 with TRBJ2-7; no reliable D call. The CDR3 is 12 amino acids. CDR1 SGHNT and CDR2 YYREEE come from the germline V gene (reference sequence). Trimming left V 0 bases short and J 5 bases short, with 6 bases between. The DNA of the CDR3 is TGTGCCAGCAGCTTGGTGGGGAACGAGCAGTACTTC. Encoded protein: CASSLVGNEQYF.

The V call is TRBV10-1, the J call TRBJ2-1; 8 bases map to TRBD2. CDR3 size: 13 residues. Germline assignment: CDR1 WNHNN and CDR2 SYGVQD (reference sequence). V was pared by 5 bases and J by 7 bases, with 4 bases of the junction left unmatched. The CDR3: CASSRASGNEQFF. CDR3 bases: TGCGCCAGCAGTAGGGCTAGCGGGAATGAGCAGTTCTTC.

The chain joins TRBV2 to TRBJ2-7; D gene unclear. Trimming took 3 bases from V and 2 from J, leaving 8 bases between them. The CDR3 contains 13 residues. Looked up from germline, CDR1 is SNHLY and CDR2 is FYNNEI. CDR3 DNA: TGTGCCAGCAGTGACGGTAGGGCCTACGAGCAGTACTTC. It yields the protein CASSDGRAYEQYF.

J is TRBJ2-7 and V is TRBV28, with TRBD1 matching over 11 bases. The CDR3 runs 15 residues. Germline V CDR1 and CDR2: MDHEN, SYDVKM. V lost 8 bases, J lost 6 bases, and 12 bases stayed unmatched. The CDR3 DNA reads as TGTGCCAGCGCGGAGGACGGGACAGGGGGAAGCGAGCAGTACTTC. It codes for CASAEDGTGGSEQYF.

This rearrangement joins TRBV27 to TRBJ2-1, with 10 bases aligning to TRBD2. The germline gives CDR1 MNHEY, CDR2 SMNVEV (reference sequence). After removal of 8 bases from V and 2 bases from J, the junction contained 3 bases not matched to a gene. The CDR3 sequence is 14 residues long. The CDR3: CASQGLAAYNEQFF. The CDR3 coding sequence is TGTGCCAGCCAAGGACTAGCGGCCTACAATGAGCAGTTCTTC.

J is TRBJ2-2 and V is TRBV5-4, with TRBD2 identical over 8 bases. V was pared by 5 bases and J by 2 bases, with 8 bases of the junction left unmatched. Germline V lookup: CDR1 SGHNT, CDR2 YYREEE (reference sequence). This CDR3 is 16 amino acids long. The DNA for the CDR3 is TGTGCCAGCAGACCCGGACTAGCTGGCAACACCGGGGAGCTGTTTTTT. This encodes CASRPGLAGNTGELFF.

The V call is TRBV10-2, the J call TRBJ1-4; weak D call: TRBD1 (5 bases). CDR3 size: 15 residues. Trimming took 4 bases from V and 0 from J, leaving 9 bases between them. Germline V gives CDR1 WSHSY, CDR2 SAAADI. The CDR3 here is CASSATAATNEKLFF. The CDR3 DNA sequence: TGCGCCAGCAGTGCGACAGCTGCAACTAATGAAAAACTGTTTTTT.

This clone was detected once. The chain carries TRBV10-1 and TRBJ2-3, with D unresolved. This CDR3 contains 14 residues. V was pared by 1 base and J by 4 bases, with 9 bases between. Germline-derived CDR1 and CDR2 are WNHNN and SYGVQD (reference sequence). CDR3 coding DNA: TGCGCCAGCAGTGAGTTTGAGGACGCAGATACGCAGTATTTT. It specifies CASSEFEDADTQYF.

The chain has TRBV29-1 and TRBJ2-1; 8 positions agree with TRBD2. The CDR3 runs to 15 residues. With V trimmed by 1 base and J by 5 bases, 7 bases remained unmatched. Germline loops: CDR1 SQVTM, CDR2 ANQGSEA. CDR3 in DNA: TGCAGCGTTGAAGGTAGACTAGCGTCACACAATGAGCAGTTCTTC. Its translation is CSVEGRLASHNEQFF.

This clone was seen only once. The chain employs TRBV6-1 and TRBJ1-5, with D maybe TRBD1 (5 bases). V lost 0 bases to trimming and J lost 5 bases, with 11 bases between them. CDR1 is MNHNS, CDR2 SASEGT, per germline. The CDR3 has 15 amino acids. Here the CDR3 reads CASSEATVGHQPQHF. Here the CDR3 DNA reads TGTGCCAGCAGTGAAGCGACAGTAGGTCATCAGCCCCAGCATTTT.

This clone occurred a few times. The V gene is TRBV19, the J gene TRBJ1-1, with D uncertain. Trimming stripped 6 bases from V and 7 bases from J, with 12 bases between. Looked up from germline, CDR1 is LNHDA and CDR2 is SQIVND (reference sequence). The CDR3 is 12 residues long. Here the CDR3 DNA reads TGTGCCAGTAGGACCGAGATATATGAAGCTTTCTTT. Encoded protein: CASRTEIYEAFF.

This clone was counted a single time. The chain uses TRBV29-1 and TRBJ2-5, with TRBD1 identical over 9 bases. Per the germline V gene, CDR1 is SQVTM and CDR2 is ANQGSEA. CDR3 size: 12 residues. The V gene end was trimmed by 6 bases and the J gene end by 4 bases; junction bases not matched to a gene: 3. The DNA of the CDR3 is TGCAGCGTCCTGACAGGGGGAGAGACCCAGTACTTC. Amino acid sequence: CSVLTGGETQYF.

The genes are TRBV15 and TRBJ1-4; D uncertain. CDR1 is LNHNV, CDR2 YYDKDF, per germline (reference sequence). This CDR3 is built from 11 residues. Trimming removed 1 base from V and 10 bases from J, with 4 bases in between. The CDR3 protein is CATSRVGKLFF. CDR3 sequence (DNA): TGTGCCACCAGCAGAGTGGGAAAACTGTTTTTT.

The chain carries TRBV5-1 and TRBJ2-1; no definite D call. Trimming took off 0 bases at V and 7 bases at J, with 29 bases between the two ends. CDR1 SGHRS and CDR2 YFSETQ come from the germline V gene. This CDR3 comprises 20 residues. In nucleotides, the CDR3 is TGCGCCAGCAGCTTGGCCCCCCCCCAACGGCGGCCTAACTACAGTAATGAGCAGTTCTTC. Protein sequence: CASSLAPPQRRPNYSNEQFF. The full variable domain, rest sourced from reference TRBV5-1 and TRBJ2-1, is KAGVTQTPRYLIKTRGQQVTLSCSPISGHRSVSWYQQTPGQGLQFLFEYFSETQRNKGNFPGRFSGRQFSNSRSEMNVSTLELGDSALYLCASSLAPPQRRPNYSNEQFFGPGTRLTVL.

The chain joins TRBV6-4 to TRBJ2-2; 7 bases match TRBD1. Per germline, CDR1 MRHNA and CDR2 SNTAGT. This CDR3 contains 14 residues. V trimming: 6 bases; J trimming: 2 bases; junction bases outside the gene matches: 3. The DNA of the CDR3 is TGTGCCAGCAGAGGGACAGCAAACACCGGGGAGCTGTTTTTT. This sequence encodes CASRGTANTGELFF.